These 7 T cell receptor beta chains came from one sample sequenced in a study of TIL therapy for anti-PD-1-resistant metastatic lung cancer. Documented time point: pre-treatment sample, taken before nivolumab and TIL therapy. The immunoSEQ assay was v3. Measured with immunoSEQ multiplex PCR; TCRdb has only the in-frame clones, and not every one. The sample lists approximately 53,000 clones; about 80% were seen once. The sample consisted of blood, taken at baseline. The receptor set was obtained from a woman aged 30-79 years with non-small cell lung cancer.

This clone came up a few times. The rearrangement links TRBV7-9 to TRBJ1-5; D is uncertain. CDR1 is SEHNR and CDR2 is FQNEAQ in the germline V gene (reference sequence). V shed 5 bases and J shed 4 bases, with 15 bases lying between them. CDR3 length: 15 amino acids. CDR3 coding DNA: TGTGCCAGCAGCCTTGGTAGCTTCATAAATCAGCCCCAGCATTTT. Its protein product is CASSLGSFINQPQHF.

The chain links TRBV9 to TRBJ1-6; D not resolved. Germline CDR1 is SGDLS and CDR2 is YYNGEE. The CDR3 sequence is 15 residues long. V gave up 4 bases and J gave up 9 bases, with 17 bases separating them. CDR3 coding DNA: TGTGCCAGCAGCCTAACGGTAGGGTTAAGTTCACCCCTCCACTTT. Its translation is CASSLTVGLSSPLHF. Variable domain in full (rest from reference TRBV9 and TRBJ1-6): DSGVTQTPKHLITATGQRVTLRCSPRSGDLSVYWYQQSLDQGLQFLIQYYNGEERAKGNILERFSAQQFPDLHSELNLSSLELGDSALYFCASSLTVGLSSPLHFGNGTRLTVT.

The V and J genes are TRBV11-2 and TRBJ1-3; D not resolved. V was shortened by 3 bases and J by 4 bases, with 10 bases between the two germline ends. This CDR3 spans 14 amino acids. CDR1 is SGHAT, CDR2 FQNNGV, per germline. The CDR3 is CASSFIPAGNTIYF. The CDR3 region has the DNA TGTGCCAGCAGCTTTATCCCAGCCGGAAACACCATATATTTT.

This clone was found a few times. The chain combines TRBV5-4 with TRBJ2-7; the match to TRBD2 covers 13 bases. The V and J ends lost 1 base and 5 bases, in that order; junction bases with no gene match: 12. In germline, CDR1 is SGHNT, CDR2 YYREEE (reference sequence). CDR3 length: 18 residues. CDR3 residues: CASSLPHGLAGVNDEQYF. CDR3 sequence (DNA): TGTGCCAGCAGCTTGCCCCATGGACTAGCGGGAGTAAATGACGAGCAGTACTTC.

V and J are TRBV7-9 and TRBJ1-1; D uncertain. The germline V gene has CDR1 SEHNR and CDR2 FQNEAQ (reference sequence). V was cut by 2 bases and J by 12 bases, with 16 bases left in between. CDR3 length: 13 amino acids. The CDR3 region is CASSLLIWSGTFF. CDR3 bases: TGTGCCAGCAGCTTATTAATATGGTCGGGGACTTTCTTT. Filled out from reference TRBV7-9 and TRBJ1-1, the complete variable domain reads DTGVSQNPRHKITKRGQNVTFRCDPISEHNRLYWYRQTLGQGPEFLTYFQNEAQLEKSRLLSDRFSAERPKGSFSTLEIQRTEQGDSAMYLCASSLLIWSGTFFGQGTRLTVV.

The V and J genes are TRBV6-1 and TRBJ2-1; a weak D match, TRBD2 (5 bases). V lost 3 bases and J 15 bases, leaving 6 bases between the germline ends. CDR1 is MNHNS, CDR2 SASEGT, per germline. The CDR3 is 9 residues long. CDR3 in amino acids: CASSDRGFF. In DNA, the CDR3 is TGTGCCAGCAGTGATCGGGGGTTCTTC.

The chain recombines TRBV5-4 with TRBJ2-2; possible D gene TRBD1, 6 bases. Trimming cost V 3 bases and J 5 bases, with 8 bases left between them. The CDR3 sequence is 13 residues long. Per the germline V gene, CDR1 is SGHNT and CDR2 is YYREEE (reference sequence). The CDR3 DNA reads as TGTGCCAGCAGCTGGGGACAAACCGGGGAGCTGTTTTTT. It translates to CASSWGQTGELFF.